A selection of T cell receptor beta chains follows, all from one sample in a study of shared T cell receptors in the human thymus. Assay used: immunoSEQ multiplex PCR; TCRdb lists only in-frame clones, some missing. The sample lists hundreds of thousands of clones, 70% to 90% occurring once. The sample also formed part of further work on human thymus T cells.

The sample comprised thymocytes. The receptors originated from a boy less than two years old with a congenital heart defect. The CDR3 runs from the conserved cysteine through the conserved F or W. D genes are given only for firm matches. Clone size is shown for a subset of rows, as once, few, many or a class of expanded clone.

j_call d_call clone_size v_call cdr3_nt cdr3_aa
TRBJ1-2 . . TRBV25-1 TGTGCCAGCAGTGAACGGGGTACGGACTCCGGTGGCTACACCTTC CASSERGTDSGGYTF
TRBJ2-3 TRBD1 . TRBV27 TGTGCCAGCAGTCCGGACAGGGCTGGAGATACGCAGTATTTT CASSPDRAGDTQYF
TRBJ1-5 . . TRBV7-8 TGTGCCAGCAGCTTAGGTGTAGGGGAAAGTCGGAGCAATCAGCCCCAGCATTTT CASSLGVGESRSNQPQHF
TRBJ2-6 . . TRBV27 TGTGCCAGCGGTCAGGGCTCGGGCTCTGGGGCCAACGTCCTGACTTTC CASGQGSGSGANVLTF
TRBJ2-3 TRBD2 . TRBV5-4 TGTGCCAGCAGCCCGGGGGGGTTGACAGATACGCAGTATTTT CASSPGGLTDTQYF
TRBJ1-3 TRBD1 . TRBV6-1 TGTGCCACCCAGACAGGGGGAAGTGGAAACACCATATATTTT CATQTGGSGNTIYF
TRBJ2-5 TRBD1 . TRBV15 TGTGCCACCCGGGACAGGGAAGAGACCCAGTACTTC CATRDREETQYF
TRBJ2-7 . . TRBV4-3 TGCGCCAGCAGCCCCGGAAAACACACAGGGCGGGCCCCCTACGAGCAGTACTTC CASSPGKHTGRAPYEQYF
TRBJ1-4 TRBD1 . TRBV27 TGTGCCAGCAGTGGCGGGCAGGGGGCAGGTGAAAAACTGTTTTTT CASSGGQGAGEKLFF
TRBJ1-4 TRBD1 . TRBV29-1 TGCAGCGTAGCGGTCAGGGGGAGGTATGAAAAACTGTTTTTT CSVAVRGRYEKLFF
TRBJ1-4 . . TRBV2 TGTGCCAGCAGTGAAAGGGTTTGCCGGAAAACCGAACGAGGGTATGCTGAAAAACTGTTTTTT CASSERVCRKTERGYAEKLFF
TRBJ1-1 TRBD1 . TRBV6-1 TGTGCCAGCAGCACCCCAGGGGGGAACACTGAAGCTTTCTTT CASSTPGGNTEAFF
TRBJ2-1 TRBD2 . TRBV7-9 TGTGCCAGCAGCTTAGACCCCCCGACTAGCGGGATTACCAATGAGCAGTTCTTC CASSLDPPTSGITNEQFF
TRBJ2-7 . once TRBV28 TGTGCCAGCAGCAACCCCCCCGCCCCGGGCTCCTACGAGCAGTACTTC CASSNPPAPGSYEQYF
TRBJ2-7 TRBD2 . TRBV30 TGTGCCTGGAGTGTGATAGTAGCGGGAGTATCCTACGAGCAGTACTTC CAWSVIVAGVSYEQYF
TRBJ2-7 . . TRBV14 TGTGCCAGCAGCCAAGATCGGGGAGCCGACCCCTACGAGCAGTACTTC CASSQDRGADPYEQYF
TRBJ1-1 . . TRBV6-5 TGTGCCAGCGGGAGTGCAGCGAACACTGAAGCTTTCTTT CASGSAANTEAFF
TRBJ2-7 . . TRBV7-9 TGTGCCTCCCGGGACTCGCGAGCCTACGAGCAGTACTTC CASRDSRAYEQYF
TRBJ1-1 . once TRBV25-1 TGTGCCAGCAGAAAAGGGACAATCACTGAAGCTTTCTTT CASRKGTITEAFF
TRBJ2-1 TRBD2 . TRBV7-8 TGTGCCAGCAGCTTAGGTCGGGGGAGGGTTAAGCAGTTCTTC CASSLGRGRVKQFF
TRBJ1-1 . once TRBV4-2 TGTGCCAGCAGCCGTGGTGGGGGGGGTCCTGAAGCTTTCTTT CASSRGGGGPEAFF
TRBJ2-1 TRBD2 . TRBV12-5 TGTGCTAGTGGTTTGGTACAGACTAGCGGGACCTTGAATGAGCAGTTCTTC CASGLVQTSGTLNEQFF
TRBJ2-1 . . TRBV10-1 TGCGCCAGCAGTGCCGGATGGCGACCCCCAGGGCCGTTCTTC CASSAGWRPPGPFF
TRBJ2-7 . . TRBV28 TGTGCCAGCAGTTGGCGGCTCCACGAGCAGTACTTC CASSWRLHEQYF
TRBJ2-1 TRBD2 . TRBV9 TGTGCCAGCAGAGGGCGAAAACTAGCGGGAGGGCCGATCAATGAGCAGTTCTTC CASRGRKLAGGPINEQFF
TRBJ2-7 TRBD1 . TRBV4-1 TGCGCCAGCAGCCCAGGGGGCCACGAGCAGTACTTC CASSPGGHEQYF
TRBJ2-3 TRBD2 . TRBV7-2 TGTGCCAGCAGCTTAGATTGGGGTAGCGGGGGCCCTAGCACAGATACGCAGTATTTT CASSLDWGSGGPSTDTQYF
TRBJ1-3 . . TRBV6-5 TGTGCCAGCAGTTTTAAAGGGGCGGCTGGAAACACCATATATTTT CASSFKGAAGNTIYF